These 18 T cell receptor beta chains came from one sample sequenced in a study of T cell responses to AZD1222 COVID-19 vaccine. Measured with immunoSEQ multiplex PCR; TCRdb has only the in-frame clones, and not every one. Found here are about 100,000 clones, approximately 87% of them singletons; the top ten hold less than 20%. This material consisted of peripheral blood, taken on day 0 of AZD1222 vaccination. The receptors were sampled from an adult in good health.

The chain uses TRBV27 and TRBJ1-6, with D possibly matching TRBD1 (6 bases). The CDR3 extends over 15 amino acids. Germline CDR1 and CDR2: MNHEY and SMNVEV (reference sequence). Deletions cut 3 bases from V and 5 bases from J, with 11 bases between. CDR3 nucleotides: TGTGCCAGCAGTTTTAACAGGGAGAATAATTCACCCCTCCACTTT. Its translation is CASSFNRENNSPLHF.

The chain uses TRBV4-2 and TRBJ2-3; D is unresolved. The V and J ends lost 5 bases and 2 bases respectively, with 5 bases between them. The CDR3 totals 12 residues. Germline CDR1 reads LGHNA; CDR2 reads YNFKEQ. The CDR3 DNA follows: TGTGCCAGCAGCTCGTCCACAGATACGCAGTATTTT. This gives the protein CASSSSTDTQYF.

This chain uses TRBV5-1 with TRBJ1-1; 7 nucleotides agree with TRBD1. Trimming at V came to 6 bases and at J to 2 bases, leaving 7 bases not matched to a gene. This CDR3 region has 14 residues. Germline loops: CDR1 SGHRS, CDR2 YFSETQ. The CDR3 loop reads CASISGTANTEAFF. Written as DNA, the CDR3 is TGCGCCAGCATATCCGGGACAGCCAACACTGAAGCTTTCTTT.

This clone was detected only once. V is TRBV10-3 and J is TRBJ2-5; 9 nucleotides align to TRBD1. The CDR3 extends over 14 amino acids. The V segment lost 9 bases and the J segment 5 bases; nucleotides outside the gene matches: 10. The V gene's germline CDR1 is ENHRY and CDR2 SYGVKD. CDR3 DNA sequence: TGTGCCATTGCGCCGGGACAGGGCCTGGAGACCCAGTACTTC. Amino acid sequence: CAIAPGQGLETQYF.

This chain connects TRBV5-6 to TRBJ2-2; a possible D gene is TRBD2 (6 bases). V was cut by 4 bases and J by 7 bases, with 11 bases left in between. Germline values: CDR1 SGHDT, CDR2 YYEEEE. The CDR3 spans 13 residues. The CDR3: CASSPAGSGELFF. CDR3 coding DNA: TGTGCCAGCAGCCCGGCGGGGAGCGGGGAGCTGTTTTTT.

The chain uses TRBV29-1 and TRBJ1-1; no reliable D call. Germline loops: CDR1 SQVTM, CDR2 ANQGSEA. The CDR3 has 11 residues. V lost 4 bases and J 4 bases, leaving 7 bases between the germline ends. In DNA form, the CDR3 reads TGCAGCGTTGGTTTGGGCACTGAAGCTTTCTTT. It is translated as CSVGLGTEAFF.

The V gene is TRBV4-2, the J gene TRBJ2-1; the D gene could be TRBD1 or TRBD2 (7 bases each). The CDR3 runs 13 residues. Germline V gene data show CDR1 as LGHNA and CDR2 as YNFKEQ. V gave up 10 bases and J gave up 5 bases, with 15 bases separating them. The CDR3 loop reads CATRGTINNEQFF. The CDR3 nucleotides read TGTGCCACCAGGGGGACTATCAACAATGAGCAGTTCTTC.

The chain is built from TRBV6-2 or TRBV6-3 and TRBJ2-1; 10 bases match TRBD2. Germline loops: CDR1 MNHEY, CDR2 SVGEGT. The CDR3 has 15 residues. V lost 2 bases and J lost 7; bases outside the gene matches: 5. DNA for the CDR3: TGTGCCAGCAGTTACAGAGGACTAGCGGTAAATGAGCAGTTCTTC. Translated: CASSYRGLAVNEQFF.

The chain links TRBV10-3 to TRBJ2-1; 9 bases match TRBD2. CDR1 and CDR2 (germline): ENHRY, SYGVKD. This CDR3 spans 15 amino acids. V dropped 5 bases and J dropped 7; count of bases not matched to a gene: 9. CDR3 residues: CAISFMTSGHNEQFF. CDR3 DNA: TGTGCCATCAGTTTTATGACTAGCGGACATAATGAGCAGTTCTTC.

CDR3 bases: TGTGCCAGCAGTTCTCGGCAGCCCCTCTACGAGCAGTACTTC. The encoded protein is CASSSRQPLYEQYF. V gene TRBV28 combines with J gene TRBJ2-7; no reliable D call. Trimming removed 4 bases at V and 3 bases at J, with 13 bases between. Germline CDR1 and CDR2: MDHEN and SYDVKM. The CDR3 extends over 14 amino acids.

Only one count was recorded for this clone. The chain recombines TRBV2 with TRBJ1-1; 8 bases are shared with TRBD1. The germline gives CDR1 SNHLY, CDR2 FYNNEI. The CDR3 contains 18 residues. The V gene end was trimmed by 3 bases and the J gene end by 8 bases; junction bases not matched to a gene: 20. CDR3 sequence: CASSDARGLSSMAAEAFF. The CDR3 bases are TGTGCCAGCAGTGATGCCAGGGGGCTATCGTCCATGGCTGCCGAAGCTTTCTTT.

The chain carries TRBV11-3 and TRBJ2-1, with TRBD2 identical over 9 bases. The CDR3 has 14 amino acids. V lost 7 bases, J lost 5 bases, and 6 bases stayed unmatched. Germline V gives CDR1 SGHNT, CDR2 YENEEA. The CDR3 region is CASTAGGAHNEQFF. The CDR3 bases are TGTGCCAGCACCGCGGGGGGGGCGCACAATGAGCAGTTCTTC.

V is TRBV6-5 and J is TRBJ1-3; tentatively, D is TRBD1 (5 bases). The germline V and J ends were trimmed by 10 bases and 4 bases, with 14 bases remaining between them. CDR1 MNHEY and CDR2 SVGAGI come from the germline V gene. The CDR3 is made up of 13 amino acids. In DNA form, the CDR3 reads TGTGCCACCTGGGGCCAGAGGGGAAACACCATATATTTT. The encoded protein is CATWGQRGNTIYF.

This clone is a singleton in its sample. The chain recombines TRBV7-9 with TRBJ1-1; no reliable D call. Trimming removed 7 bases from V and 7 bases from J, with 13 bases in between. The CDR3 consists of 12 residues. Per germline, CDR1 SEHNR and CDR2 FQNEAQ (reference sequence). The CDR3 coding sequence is TGTGCCAGCAACTTCCTAGGTCGTGAAGCTTTCTTT. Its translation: CASNFLGREAFF. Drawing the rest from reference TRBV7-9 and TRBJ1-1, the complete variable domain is DTGVSQNPRHKITKRGQNVTFRCDPISEHNRLYWYRQTLGQGPEFLTYFQNEAQLEKSRLLSDRFSAERPKGSFSTLEIQRTEQGDSAMYLCASNFLGREAFFGQGTRLTVV.

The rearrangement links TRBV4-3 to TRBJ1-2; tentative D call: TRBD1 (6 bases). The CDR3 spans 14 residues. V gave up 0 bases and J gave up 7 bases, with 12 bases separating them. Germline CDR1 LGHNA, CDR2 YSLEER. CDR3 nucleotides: TGCGCCAGCAGCCAAGAGGGGGCAGTAGGTGGCTACACCTTC. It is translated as CASSQEGAVGGYTF.

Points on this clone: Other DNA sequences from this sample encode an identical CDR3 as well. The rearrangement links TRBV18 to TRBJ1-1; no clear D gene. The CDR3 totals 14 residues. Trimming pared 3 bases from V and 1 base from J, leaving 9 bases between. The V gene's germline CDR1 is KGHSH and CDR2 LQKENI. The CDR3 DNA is TGTGCCAGCTCACCCGTAACAGAGAACACTGAAGCTTTCTTT. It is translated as CASSPVTENTEAFF.

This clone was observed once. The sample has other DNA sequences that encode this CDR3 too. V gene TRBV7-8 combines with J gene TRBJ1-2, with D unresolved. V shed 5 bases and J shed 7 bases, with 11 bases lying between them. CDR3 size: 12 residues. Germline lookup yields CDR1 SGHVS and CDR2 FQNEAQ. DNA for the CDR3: TGTGCCAGCAGCCCCAGGAGTTCTGGCTACACCTTC. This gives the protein CASSPRSSGYTF.

The CDR3 nucleotides are TGCGCCAGCAGCTCCGGCAGAGGAGGTGAAGCTTTCTTT. It is translated as CASSSGRGGEAFF. The V and J genes are TRBV5-1 and TRBJ1-1, with D hard to call. V was trimmed by 3 bases and J by 7 bases, leaving 13 bases between them. The germline gives CDR1 SGHRS, CDR2 YFSETQ. This CDR3 is built from 13 residues. Combining the CDR3 with reference TRBV5-1 and TRBJ1-1 gives the whole variable domain KAGVTQTPRYLIKTRGQQVTLSCSPISGHRSVSWYQQTPGQGLQFLFEYFSETQRNKGNFPGRFSGRQFSNSRSEMNVSTLELGDSALYLCASSSGRGGEAFFGQGTRLTVV.